Listed below are T cell receptor beta chains from one sample, sequenced in a study of human T cells and chemical hapten exposure. TCRdb itself ran the 5' RACE reads through MiXCR, one entry per CDR3 protein. This table has about 140,000 distinct CDR3 sequences, roughly 4.1% appearing once. These receptors were obtained from a female donor in good health. The CDR3 runs from the conserved cysteine through the conserved F or W. D genes are given only for firm matches. Size is stated for part of the rows, as once, few or many counts, or as a class when the clone is expanded.

cdr3_nt	cdr3_aa	d_call	clone_size	j_call	v_call
TGCAGTGCTAGAGCTCCCCTAAAAAGGGAATATGGCTACACCTTC	CSARAPLKREYGYTF	.	many	TRBJ1-2	TRBV20-1
TGTGCCAGCACTCCACCGGGATTTTCCAATGGCTACACCTTC	CASTPPGFSNGYTF	.	many	TRBJ1-2	TRBV12-3/TRBV12-4
TGTGCCAGCAGCTCCGGGGGCGGCCCTAGTGAGCAGTTCTTC	CASSSGGGPSEQFF	.	.	TRBJ2-1	TRBV7-2
TGTGCCAGCAGCGCTCTAGCGGCGGGGGGGCCATCAGATACGCAGTATTTT	CASSALAAGGPSDTQYF	TRBD2	few	TRBJ2-3	TRBV9
TGTGCCAGCAGCTGGCTGGGACGGAGCACCGGGGAGCTGTTTTTT	CASSWLGRSTGELFF	.	few	TRBJ2-2	TRBV12-3/TRBV12-4
TGTGCCAGCAGTCGAAAGGCCCCGGGCAAGGGCAATCAGCCCCAGCATTTT	CASSRKAPGKGNQPQHF	.	many	TRBJ1-5	TRBV28
TGTGCCAGCAGTTTTCAGGGAGGCAATCAGCCCCAGCATTTT	CASSFQGGNQPQHF	.	.	TRBJ1-5	TRBV12-3/TRBV12-4
TGCGCCAGCAGCGGCGGACCGAGCACAGATACGCAGTATTTT	CASSGGPSTDTQYF	.	few	TRBJ2-3	TRBV5-1
TGTGCCAGCAGCAAAGCAGGGCGAGGGAACACCATATATTTT	CASSKAGRGNTIYF	.	many	TRBJ1-3	TRBV21-1
TGTGCCAGCAGAGGACAGGTCCACTATGGCTACACCTTC	CASRGQVHYGYTF	TRBD1	many	TRBJ1-2	TRBV28
TGTGCCAGCAGCCGGACAGAAACTGGGGCCAACGTCCTGACTTTC	CASSRTETGANVLTF	.	many	TRBJ2-6	TRBV7-8
TGCGCCAGCAGCTTGGATGGAGTAGCTGAAAAACTGTTTTTT	CASSLDGVAEKLFF	.	many	TRBJ1-4	TRBV5-1
TGCAGCGTTGAAGATTGGGAGGGCCCTAACTATGGCTACACCTTC	CSVEDWEGPNYGYTF	.	medium-sized	TRBJ1-2	TRBV29-1
TGTGCCAGCAGCTCGCCCAGGGGCGCCCGTACATCACCCCTCCACTTT	CASSSPRGARTSPLHF	.	many	TRBJ1-6	TRBV7-9
TGTGCCAGCACTCCGGGACAGGGAATTGAAAAACTGTTTTTT	CASTPGQGIEKLFF	TRBD1	many	TRBJ1-4	TRBV5-5
TGTGCCAGCAGTTTTTGGTCCCTCGGGTCCTACGAGCAGTACTTC	CASSFWSLGSYEQYF	.	many	TRBJ2-7	TRBV12-3/TRBV12-4
TGTGCCAGCAGCTCCATGGGGGAGCAGTACTTC	CASSSMGEQYF	.	few	TRBJ2-7	TRBV7-9
TGTGCCAGCAGCATAGGAGCGCTAAGCACAGATACGCAGTATTTT	CASSIGALSTDTQYF	.	many	TRBJ2-3	TRBV2
TGCAGTGCTAGATTAAGCTCCTATAATTCACCCCTCCACTTT	CSARLSSYNSPLHF	.	many	TRBJ1-6	TRBV20-1
TGTGCCAGCAGCTTTTTACAGGGAAGCTATAATTCACCCCTCCACTTT	CASSFLQGSYNSPLHF	.	many	TRBJ1-6	TRBV7-9
TGTGCCAGCAGTCTGGGACAGATAAATTCACCCCTCCACTTT	CASSLGQINSPLHF	TRBD1	many	TRBJ1-6	TRBV13
TGTGCCAGCAGCCAAGACTCCCGTACGGCTGAAGCTTTCTTT	CASSQDSRTAEAFF	.	many	TRBJ1-1	TRBV3-1
TGTGCCAGCGGCCCGCTAGGGACTACATACAATGAGCAGTTCTTC	CASGPLGTTYNEQFF	TRBD2	.	TRBJ2-1	TRBV9
TGCAGCGTTGAACGTCGACCCGACACTGAAGCTTTCTTT	CSVERRPDTEAFF	.	few	TRBJ1-1	TRBV29-1
TGCAGCGTTGTGGACTGGAACTACGAGCAGTACTTC	CSVVDWNYEQYF	.	many	TRBJ2-7	TRBV29-1
TGTGCCAGCAGCTTGGGGCAGGGGACTATCTATGAGCAGTTCTTC	CASSLGQGTIYEQFF	.	many	TRBJ2-1	TRBV5-4
TGTGCCAGCAGTGGGGTGACAGGGGACACTGAAGCTTTCTTT	CASSGVTGDTEAFF	TRBD1	few	TRBJ1-1	TRBV2
TGCGCCAGCAGCTGGGGACAGGGCAGGGGCACTGAAGCTTTCTTT	CASSWGQGRGTEAFF	TRBD1	few	TRBJ1-1	TRBV5-1